The clone carrying this TCR beta chain was recorded at least ten times. Its antigen is not known. The CDR3 contains 15 residues. The J segment lost 4 bases and the V segment lost 5 bases, leaving 8 bases of the junction unmatched. Germline V CDR1 and CDR2: SGHRS, YFSETQ. This sample was taken from a study of early T cells in non-severe SARS-CoV-2 infection. Notes on the study in general: The matching step, a VDJdb search, favored anti-spike CD8 responses and missed private and CD4 specificities.

From the 5' RACE reads, TCRdb called clonotypes with MiXCR, one entry per CDR3 protein. The repertoire holds around 37,000 distinct CDR3 sequences, with 8% to 9.5% as singletons. The rearrangement links TRBV5-1 to TRBJ2-3; 9 nucleotides agree with TRBD2. Sequencing was done on a sample of whole blood. The TCR comes from an adult who was a healthcare worker with PCR-confirmed SARS-CoV-2 infection or an uninfected control (not recorded which). As DNA, the CDR3 is TGCGCCAGCAGTCTCATTAGCGGGGGACCAGATACGCAGTATTTT. It encodes CASSLISGGPDTQYF.